The rows below give T cell receptor beta chains drawn from one sample of a study of beta chain features in type 1 diabetes. Libraries were prepared by immunoSEQ multiplex PCR; TCRdb keeps only in-frame clonotypes and omits some of them. The sample lists 600,000 to 750,000 clones, roughly 12% occurring once. Specimen: naive CD4+ T cells from blood. The receptor set was obtained from a man younger than 45 with type 1 diabetes. Each CDR3 is given with its conserved first and last residue. The D gene is left open where the match is weak. Size tells how often a clone was seen (once, few, many) or the class of an expanded clone, and some rows leave it out.

d_gene: NA
j_gene: TRBJ1-2
v_gene: TRBV7-2
abundance: NA
CDR3aa: CAIPFGDYYGYTF
CDR3nt: TGTGCCATTCCATTCGGGGATTACTATGGCTACACCTTC

d_gene: TRBD2
j_gene: TRBJ2-3
v_gene: TRBV9
abundance: few
CDR3aa: CASSLALTSGGSRGVAQYF
CDR3nt: TGTGCCAGCAGCCTCGCCCTGACTAGCGGGGGGTCCCGGGGTGTTGCGCAGTATTTT

d_gene: NA
j_gene: TRBJ2-1
v_gene: TRBV19
abundance: few
CDR3aa: CALGGYNEQFF
CDR3nt: TGTGCCCTAGGCGGGTACAATGAGCAGTTCTTC

d_gene: NA
j_gene: TRBJ1-1
v_gene: TRBV10-3
abundance: few
CDR3aa: CAISMDSRSSEAFF
CDR3nt: TGTGCCATCAGTATGGACAGTAGGTCCTCTGAAGCTTTCTTT

d_gene: NA
j_gene: TRBJ2-5
v_gene: TRBV4-1
abundance: NA
CDR3aa: CASLDTSRNGETQYF
CDR3nt: TGCGCCAGCCTCGATACGTCTCGGAATGGAGAGACCCAGTACTTC

d_gene: NA
j_gene: TRBJ2-7
v_gene: TRBV25-1
abundance: few
CDR3aa: CASSPSVRPEQYF
CDR3nt: TGTGCCAGCAGCCCCTCGGTTCGGCCCGAGCAGTACTTC

d_gene: NA
j_gene: TRBJ2-3
v_gene: TRBV19
abundance: few
CDR3aa: CASSIGSTDTQYF
CDR3nt: TGTGCCAGTAGTATAGGGAGCACAGATACGCAGTATTTT

d_gene: TRBD1
j_gene: TRBJ1-5
v_gene: TRBV6-6
abundance: NA
CDR3aa: CASSYDRGGNQPQHF
CDR3nt: TGTGCCAGCAGTTACGACAGGGGAGGTAATCAGCCCCAGCATTTT

d_gene: NA
j_gene: TRBJ1-2
v_gene: TRBV28
abundance: NA
CDR3aa: CASSRGQIFNYGYTF
CDR3nt: TGTGCCAGCAGCCGCGGACAAATATTTAACTATGGCTACACCTTC

d_gene: NA
j_gene: TRBJ1-5
v_gene: TRBV7-2
abundance: NA
CDR3aa: CASSLRGSQPQHF
CDR3nt: TGTGCCAGCAGCTTAAGGGGGAGTCAGCCCCAGCATTTT

d_gene: NA
j_gene: TRBJ1-6
v_gene: TRBV5-1
abundance: few
CDR3aa: CASSLTDSRNSPLHF
CDR3nt: TGCGCCAGCAGCTTGACGGACAGTCGTAATTCACCCCTCCACTTT

d_gene: NA
j_gene: TRBJ1-5
v_gene: TRBV5-1
abundance: few
CDR3aa: CASSLDAANQHQHF
CDR3nt: TGCGCCAGCAGCTTGGATGCAGCAAATCAGCACCAGCATTTT

d_gene: NA
j_gene: TRBJ2-3
v_gene: TRBV28
abundance: few
CDR3aa: CASSPAGARRDTQYF
CDR3nt: TGTGCCAGCAGTCCGGCGGGGGCTCGGAGAGATACGCAGTATTTT

d_gene: NA
j_gene: TRBJ2-7
v_gene: TRBV6-6
abundance: NA
CDR3aa: CASRQQYEQYF
CDR3nt: TGTGCCAGCAGACAACAGTACGAGCAGTACTTC

d_gene: NA
j_gene: TRBJ2-7
v_gene: TRBV21-1
abundance: NA
CDR3aa: CASSKAGKPYEQYF
CDR3nt: TGTGCCAGCAGCAAGGCCGGGAAGCCCTACGAGCAGTACTTC

d_gene: NA
j_gene: TRBJ1-1
v_gene: TRBV6-6
abundance: NA
CDR3aa: CASSYSTQGHTEAFF
CDR3nt: TGTGCCAGCAGTTATTCGACCCAGGGGCACACTGAAGCTTTCTTT

d_gene: NA
j_gene: TRBJ1-2
v_gene: TRBV14
abundance: NA
CDR3aa: CASSHKQGSFNYGYTF
CDR3nt: TGTGCCAGCAGCCATAAACAGGGATCTTTTAACTATGGCTACACCTTC

d_gene: NA
j_gene: TRBJ2-3
v_gene: TRBV7-2
abundance: few
CDR3aa: CASSFSGGWTTDTQYF
CDR3nt: TGTGCCAGCAGCTTTTCAGGGGGGTGGACAACAGATACGCAGTATTTT

d_gene: NA
j_gene: TRBJ2-1
v_gene: TRBV10-3
abundance: few
CDR3aa: CATKAQGNNEQFF
CDR3nt: TGTGCCACCAAGGCGCAGGGCAACAATGAGCAGTTCTTC

d_gene: TRBD1
j_gene: TRBJ1-4
v_gene: TRBV4-2
abundance: NA
CDR3aa: CASSQRGQGGEKLLF
CDR3nt: TGTGCCAGCAGCCAAAGGGGGCAGGGGGGTGAAAAACTGCTTTTT

d_gene: NA
j_gene: TRBJ2-4
v_gene: TRBV29-1
abundance: NA
CDR3aa: CSVWSGGADIQYF
CDR3nt: TGCAGCGTTTGGAGTGGAGGGGCTGACATTCAGTACTTC

d_gene: NA
j_gene: TRBJ1-4
v_gene: TRBV4-3
abundance: NA
CDR3aa: CASSQDTGGSQLFF
CDR3nt: TGCGCCAGCAGCCAAGATACGGGCGGCAGTCAACTGTTTTTT

d_gene: NA
j_gene: TRBJ2-7
v_gene: TRBV19
abundance: NA
CDR3aa: CASSIDHGKASSYEQYF
CDR3nt: TGTGCCAGTAGTATAGATCATGGAAAGGCATCTTCCTACGAGCAGTACTTC

d_gene: TRBD1
j_gene: TRBJ1-6
v_gene: TRBV25-1
abundance: few
CDR3aa: CASSEDRGNSPLHF
CDR3nt: TGTGCCAGCAGTGAAGACAGGGGTAATTCACCCCTCCACTTT

d_gene: TRBD1
j_gene: TRBJ1-5
v_gene: TRBV7-9
abundance: NA
CDR3aa: CASSSTGGGQPQHF
CDR3nt: TGTGCCAGCAGCTCCACAGGGGGAGGTCAGCCCCAGCATTTT

d_gene: NA
j_gene: TRBJ1-1
v_gene: TRBV11-2
abundance: NA
CDR3aa: CASSFRPDTEAFF
CDR3nt: TGTGCCAGCAGCTTCAGGCCGGACACTGAAGCTTTCTTT

d_gene: TRBD2
j_gene: TRBJ2-1
v_gene: TRBV14
abundance: NA
CDR3aa: CASSQVFGLAGALSYNEQFF
CDR3nt: TGTGCCAGCAGCCAAGTCTTCGGGCTAGCGGGGGCACTGTCCTACAATGAGCAGTTCTTC

d_gene: TRBD1
j_gene: TRBJ1-1
v_gene: TRBV6-5
abundance: NA
CDR3aa: CASTNPNRGSEAFF
CDR3nt: TGTGCCAGCACCAATCCGAACAGGGGAAGTGAAGCTTTCTTT

d_gene: NA
j_gene: TRBJ1-1
v_gene: TRBV19
abundance: few
CDR3aa: CASSWTGGVRTEAFF
CDR3nt: TGTGCCAGTAGCTGGACGGGGGGCGTACGGACTGAAGCTTTCTTT

d_gene: NA
j_gene: TRBJ1-1
v_gene: TRBV7-9
abundance: NA
CDR3aa: CASSQLRGQKENTEAFF
CDR3nt: TGTGCCAGCAGCCAACTACGAGGGCAAAAAGAGAACACTGAAGCTTTCTTT

d_gene: NA
j_gene: TRBJ1-6
v_gene: TRBV18
abundance: NA
CDR3aa: CASSKEDSSYNSPLHF
CDR3nt: TGTGCCAGCTCAAAAGAGGACAGCTCCTATAATTCACCCCTCCACTTT

d_gene: TRBD1
j_gene: TRBJ1-6
v_gene: TRBV6-5
abundance: NA
CDR3aa: CASRLQGVDNSPLHF
CDR3nt: TGTGCCAGCAGACTTCAGGGGGTAGATAATTCACCCCTCCACTTT

d_gene: NA
j_gene: TRBJ2-1
v_gene: TRBV18
abundance: few
CDR3aa: CASSPSGDEQFF
CDR3nt: TGTGCCAGCTCACCATCGGGGGATGAGCAGTTCTTC

d_gene: NA
j_gene: TRBJ2-2
v_gene: TRBV18
abundance: few
CDR3aa: CASSRGSNTGELFF
CDR3nt: TGTGCCAGCTCACGGGGGAGTAACACCGGGGAGCTGTTTTTT

d_gene: NA
j_gene: TRBJ1-2
v_gene: TRBV19
abundance: NA
CDR3aa: CASNSIRATNYGYTF
CDR3nt: TGTGCCAGTAATTCGATCAGGGCTACTAACTATGGCTACACCTTC

d_gene: NA
j_gene: TRBJ2-7
v_gene: TRBV10-1
abundance: NA
CDR3aa: CASSEGSESYEQYF
CDR3nt: TGCGCCAGCAGTGAAGGGAGTGAATCCTACGAGCAGTACTTC

d_gene: NA
j_gene: TRBJ1-1
v_gene: TRBV19
abundance: few
CDR3aa: CASSMKGGRAFF
CDR3nt: TGTGCCAGTAGTATGAAGGGAGGGCGAGCTTTCTTT

d_gene: NA
j_gene: TRBJ2-7
v_gene: TRBV7-2
abundance: NA
CDR3aa: CASSLAPRAHEQYF
CDR3nt: TGTGCCAGCAGCTTAGCCCCCAGGGCCCACGAGCAGTACTTC

d_gene: TRBD2
j_gene: TRBJ2-1
v_gene: TRBV7-2
abundance: few
CDR3aa: CASSSIGGNEQFF
CDR3nt: TGTGCCAGCAGCTCTATCGGGGGGAATGAGCAGTTCTTC

d_gene: NA
j_gene: TRBJ2-6
v_gene: TRBV9
abundance: few
CDR3aa: CASSGGLFSGANVLTF
CDR3nt: TGTGCCAGCAGCGGGGGACTGTTCTCTGGGGCCAACGTCCTGACTTTC

d_gene: TRBD2
j_gene: TRBJ2-3
v_gene: TRBV9
abundance: NA
CDR3aa: CASSDYPGLAADTQYF
CDR3nt: TGTGCCAGCAGCGACTATCCGGGACTAGCGGCCGATACGCAGTATTTT

d_gene: TRBD1
j_gene: TRBJ1-1
v_gene: TRBV2
abundance: NA
CDR3aa: CASKSYTGGNTEAFF
CDR3nt: TGTGCCAGCAAAAGCTACACAGGGGGAAACACTGAAGCTTTCTTT

d_gene: NA
j_gene: TRBJ2-3
v_gene: TRBV29-1
abundance: few
CDR3aa: CSVEPTADTQYF
CDR3nt: TGCAGCGTTGAGCCGACGGCAGATACGCAGTATTTT

d_gene: TRBD2
j_gene: TRBJ2-1
v_gene: TRBV4-1
abundance: few
CDR3aa: CASSQGPTGGTSGGNEQFF
CDR3nt: TGCGCCAGCAGCCAGGGCCCCACGGGAGGGACTAGCGGGGGCAATGAGCAGTTCTTC

d_gene: NA
j_gene: TRBJ1-1
v_gene: TRBV5-1
abundance: few
CDR3aa: CASSLQEDTEAFF
CDR3nt: TGCGCCAGCAGCTTACAGGAAGACACTGAAGCTTTCTTT

d_gene: NA
j_gene: TRBJ1-2
v_gene: TRBV18
abundance: few
CDR3aa: CASSPPSRQDTNYGYTF
CDR3nt: TGTGCCAGCTCACCACCATCGAGGCAGGACACTAACTATGGCTACACCTTC

d_gene: NA
j_gene: TRBJ2-5
v_gene: TRBV30
abundance: NA
CDR3aa: CAWSHGTGEETQYF
CDR3nt: TGTGCCTGGAGTCATGGGACGGGGGAAGAGACCCAGTACTTC

d_gene: TRBD1
j_gene: TRBJ1-2
v_gene: TRBV15
abundance: NA
CDR3aa: CATSPTGAYGYTF
CDR3nt: TGTGCCACCAGTCCGACAGGGGCCTATGGCTACACCTTC

d_gene: TRBD1
j_gene: TRBJ1-2
v_gene: TRBV4-3
abundance: few
CDR3aa: CASSQAAGQLYGYTF
CDR3nt: TGCGCCAGCAGCCAGGCCGCGGGACAGCTCTATGGCTACACCTTC

d_gene: NA
j_gene: TRBJ2-1
v_gene: TRBV27
abundance: NA
CDR3aa: CASSLSPGASYNEQFF
CDR3nt: TGTGCCAGCAGTTTATCGCCAGGGGCGTCCTACAATGAGCAGTTCTTC

d_gene: TRBD1
j_gene: TRBJ2-7
v_gene: TRBV27
abundance: few
CDR3aa: CASSLRDRGPGAYEQYF
CDR3nt: TGTGCCAGCAGTTTACGAGACAGGGGACCTGGGGCCTACGAGCAGTACTTC

d_gene: TRBD2
j_gene: TRBJ2-7
v_gene: TRBV28
abundance: few
CDR3aa: CASITAAAGGLPYEQYF
CDR3nt: TGTGCCAGCATCACTGCGGCAGCGGGGGGTTTGCCCTACGAGCAGTACTTC

d_gene: NA
j_gene: TRBJ2-4
v_gene: TRBV5-1
abundance: NA
CDR3aa: CASSLGVPENIQYF
CDR3nt: TGCGCCAGCAGCTTGGGGGTACCGGAAAACATTCAGTACTTC

d_gene: NA
j_gene: TRBJ1-6
v_gene: TRBV5-4
abundance: few
CDR3aa: CASSSADSPLHF
CDR3nt: TGTGCCAGCAGCTCGGCAGATTCACCCCTCCACTTT